The 23 T cell receptor beta chains below were found in one sample sequenced in a study of T cells in localized non-small cell lung cancer. Clones were sequenced by immunoSEQ multiplex PCR, and TCRdb holds only the in-frame ones, with some missing. The sample includes 25,000 to 40,000 clones, roughly 78% seen only once; the top ten take 33%. Sample: peripheral blood, taken before any cancer treatment. These receptors were taken from a male donor aged 60 or over with stage II squamous cell lung carcinoma.

By its share, this clone is medium-sized. The V call is TRBV27, the J call TRBJ1-1; TRBD1 is a possible D gene (6 bases). CDR3 length: 14 residues. V lost 3 bases to trimming and J lost 2 bases, with 10 bases between them. CDR1 and CDR2 (germline): MNHEY, SMNVEV (reference sequence). CDR3 sequence: CASSFTGGNTEAFF. CDR3 nucleotide sequence: TGTGCCAGCAGTTTTACTGGGGGCAACACTGAAGCTTTCTTT.

This clone appeared once. As DNA, the CDR3 is TGTGCCAGCAGCTCACCCCCATACGAGCAGTACTTC. This translates into CASSSPPYEQYF. The chain is built from TRBV7-2 and TRBJ2-7; D remains unclear. V was clipped by 4 bases and J by 4 bases, with 8 bases between them. This CDR3 comprises 12 residues. Germline CDR1 is SGHTA and CDR2 is FQGNSA.

In this sample, this clone turned up many times. V is TRBV19 and J is TRBJ2-7; D ambiguous. In germline, CDR1 is LNHDA, CDR2 SQIVND (reference sequence). Trimming took 7 bases from V and 0 from J, leaving 10 bases between them. The CDR3 sequence is 13 residues long. The CDR3: CASMADNSYEQYF. CDR3 nucleotides: TGTGCCAGTATGGCAGATAACTCCTACGAGCAGTACTTC.

The chain has TRBV18 and TRBJ1-1; weak D call: TRBD1 (5 bases). The CDR3 extends over 15 amino acids. Germline V CDR1 and CDR2: KGHSH, LQKENI. Trimming pared 1 base from V and 5 bases from J, leaving 14 bases between. The CDR3, as DNA: TGTGCCAGCTCACCACGGTCAGGGATGGGAACTGAAGCTTTCTTT. Translated, it gives CASSPRSGMGTEAFF.

This chain links TRBV30 with TRBJ2-7, with D tentatively TRBD1 (5 bases). V was clipped by 2 bases and J by 7 bases, with 18 bases between them. Germline-derived CDR1 and CDR2 are GTSNPN and SVGIG (reference sequence). The CDR3 has 14 residues. The CDR3: CAWSKKQGPGEQYF. The CDR3 nucleotides are TGTGCCTGGAGTAAGAAGCAGGGCCCAGGAGAGCAGTACTTC.

This chain links TRBV2 with TRBJ2-7; no reliable D call. Looked up from germline, CDR1 is SNHLY and CDR2 is FYNNEI. Trimming cost V 8 bases and J 3 bases, with 5 bases left between them. The CDR3 has 10 amino acids. CDR3 protein: CASGDYEQYF. CDR3 nucleotide sequence: TGTGCCAGCGGAGACTACGAGCAGTACTTC.

The chain combines TRBV6-5 with TRBJ2-7; a possible D gene is TRBD1 (6 bases). V lost 4 bases and J lost 3, with 7 bases in between. The germline V gene has CDR1 MNHEY and CDR2 SVGAGI. This CDR3 has 12 amino acids. The CDR3 loop reads CASSSGVYEQYF. For the CDR3, the DNA is TGTGCCAGCAGTTCAGGGGTCTACGAGCAGTACTTC.

The chain uses TRBV18 and TRBJ2-7; the D gene is possibly TRBD2 (5 bases). Trimming shortened V by 3 bases and J by 5 bases, and 17 bases separated the two germline ends. The CDR3 consists of 15 residues. Per the germline V gene, CDR1 is KGHSH and CDR2 is LQKENI. The CDR3 protein is CASSPQESPRDEQYF. The CDR3 DNA is TGTGCCAGCTCACCGCAGGAGTCTCCGAGGGACGAGCAGTACTTC.

This chain uses TRBV10-3 with TRBJ2-5; 7 bases line up with TRBD1. This CDR3 is 13 amino acids long. V trimming: 9 bases; J trimming: 0 bases; junction bases outside the gene matches: 4. CDR1 and CDR2 from the germline V gene are ENHRY and SYGVKD. Here the CDR3 reads CAIGGQNQETQYF. CDR3 bases: TGTGCCATAGGGGGACAGAACCAAGAGACCCAGTACTTC.

The J gene is TRBJ2-1, the V gene TRBV6-5; no clear D gene. Trimming removed 4 bases at V and 4 bases at J, with 8 bases between. Germline lookup yields CDR1 MNHEY and CDR2 SVGAGI. The CDR3 totals 13 residues. CDR3 nucleotides: TGTGCCAGCAGTTCCAGACGGTACAATGAGCAGTTCTTC. Translation gives CASSSRRYNEQFF.

CDR3 sequence reads: CASSTGSGGDRMDEQFF. CDR3 sequence (DNA): TGTGCCAGTAGTACCGGCTCGGGTGGGGACAGGATGGATGAGCAGTTCTTC. This chain joins TRBV19 and TRBJ2-1; 8 nucleotides line up with TRBD1. Germline loops: CDR1 LNHDA, CDR2 SQIVND (reference sequence). This CDR3 comprises 17 residues. V lost 4 bases, J lost 8 bases, and 16 bases stayed unmatched.

With respect to this clone: The sample carries other DNA sequences with the same CDR3. The chain is built from TRBV5-1 and TRBJ1-4, with 8 bases fitting TRBD1. The germline CDR1 and CDR2 sequences are SGHRS and YFSETQ. The CDR3 contains 16 residues. Trimming at V came to 2 bases and at J to 1 base, leaving 4 bases not matched to a gene. CDR3 in DNA: TGCGCCAGCAGCTTTGGACAGGGCCTAACTAATGAAAAACTGTTTTTT. Amino acids: CASSFGQGLTNEKLFF.

This chain joins TRBV19 and TRBJ1-1; D is possibly TRBD1 (5 bases). Trimming cost V 6 bases and J 5 bases, with 13 bases left between them. Germline loops: CDR1 LNHDA, CDR2 SQIVND (reference sequence). This CDR3 contains 13 residues. The CDR3 loop is CASRNMGGTEAFF. The DNA of the CDR3 is TGTGCCAGTAGGAATATGGGGGGTACTGAAGCTTTCTTT. The variable domain in full, completed from reference TRBV19 and TRBJ1-1, reads DGGITQSPKYLFRKEGQNVTLSCEQNLNHDAMYWYRQDPGQGLRLIYYSQIVNDFQKGDIAEGYSVSREKKESFPLTVTSAQKNPTAFYLCASRNMGGTEAFFGQGTRLTVV.

About this clone itself: Since a far larger clone is one base different, this is likely a read error. Other nucleotide sequences from this sample produce the same CDR3. The genes are TRBV10-3 and TRBJ1-5, with D maybe TRBD1 (6 bases). V lost 10 bases and J lost 1, with 11 bases in between. Germline lookup yields CDR1 ENHRY and CDR2 SYGVKD. CDR3 length: 13 amino acids. The CDR3 bases are TGTGCCAGCACCCAGGGGAGCAATCAGCCCCAGCATTTT. Translated: CASTQGSNQPQHF.

This chain links TRBV15 with TRBJ2-7; D is undetermined. The V and J ends lost 1 base and 5 bases respectively, with 6 bases between them. This CDR3 contains 12 residues. Germline values: CDR1 LNHNV, CDR2 YYDKDF (reference sequence). In nucleotides, the CDR3 is TGTGCCACCAGCAGAGCTAGGAACGAGCAGTACTTC. Translation: CATSRARNEQYF.

The V and J genes are TRBV12-5 and TRBJ1-2; TRBD1 aligns across 12 bases. The germline gives CDR1 LGHNT, CDR2 FRNRAP. Germline trimming cut 4 bases from V and 6 bases from J; bases unmatched to any gene: 3. This CDR3 is built from 14 residues. CDR3 DNA: TGTGCTAGTGGTTGGGACAGGGGGCGCGATGGCTACACCTTC. This codes for CASGWDRGRDGYTF.

The rearrangement joins TRBV5-1 to TRBJ2-5; D call uncertain. This CDR3 is 15 amino acids long. CDR1 and CDR2 from the germline V gene are SGHRS and YFSETQ. The V end was cut by 5 bases, the J end by 4 bases, with 18 bases between. CDR3: CASRPGLNELETQYF. In DNA form, the CDR3 reads TGCGCCAGCAGGCCCGGGCTGAATGAATTAGAGACCCAGTACTTC. Full variable domain (rest looked up from reference TRBV5-1 and TRBJ2-5): KAGVTQTPRYLIKTRGQQVTLSCSPISGHRSVSWYQQTPGQGLQFLFEYFSETQRNKGNFPGRFSGRQFSNSRSEMNVSTLELGDSALYLCASRPGLNELETQYFGPGTRLLVL.

This clone was seen only once. V usage is TRBV5-1 and J usage is TRBJ2-5, with 10 bases identical to TRBD2. V lost 4 bases, J lost 5 bases, and 5 bases stayed unmatched. CDR1 is SGHRS and CDR2 is YFSETQ in the germline V gene. The CDR3 extends over 14 amino acids. CDR3 loop: CASSRSGGAETQYF. In DNA form, the CDR3 reads TGCGCCAGCAGCCGGAGCGGGGGGGCTGAGACCCAGTACTTC.

Regarding this clone: This same CDR3 is encoded by further DNA sequences in the sample. V and J are TRBV2 and TRBJ2-5, with 12 positions matching TRBD2. The CDR3 loop spans 15 amino acids. V was clipped by 6 bases and J by 2 bases; unmatched bases: 4. Per the germline V gene, CDR1 is SNHLY and CDR2 is FYNNEI. The CDR3 loop is CASSGTSGSQETQYF. The CDR3 nucleotides read TGTGCCAGCAGCGGGACTAGCGGGTCACAAGAGACCCAGTACTTC.

This clone was recorded a few times. V gene TRBV6-6 combines with J gene TRBJ2-3; D possibly corresponds to TRBD1 (6 bases). The V end lost 0 bases, the J end lost 3 bases, and 10 bases lay between the germline ends. Germline V CDR1 and CDR2: MNHNY, SVGAGI (reference sequence). The CDR3 has 15 residues. CDR3: CASSYSQGRTDTQYF. The CDR3, as DNA: TGTGCCAGCAGTTACTCCCAGGGGCGGACAGATACGCAGTATTTT.

The chain uses TRBV2 and TRBJ1-2; unclear D gene. Between the trimmed V and J ends, which lost 0 bases and 4 bases, there was a span of 9 bases. This CDR3 has 14 amino acids. Germline-derived CDR1 and CDR2 are SNHLY and FYNNEI. The CDR3 DNA reads as TGTGCCAGCAGTGAAGCGACGCAGCTCTATGGCTACACCTTC. Residues: CASSEATQLYGYTF. The full variable domain, completed using reference TRBV2 and TRBJ1-2, is EPEVTQTPSHQVTQMGQEVILRCVPISNHLYFYWYRQILGQKVEFLVSFYNNEISEKSEIFDDQFSVERPDGSNFTLKIRSTKLEDSAMYFCASSEATQLYGYTFGSGTRLTVV.

For the CDR3, the DNA is TGCGCCAGCAGCACTAGAGCTGGGGACACTGAAGCTTTCTTT. Encoded protein: CASSTRAGDTEAFF. The chain has TRBV5-1 and TRBJ1-1; D not resolved. V gave up 4 bases and J gave up 3 bases, with 13 bases separating them. The CDR3 covers 14 residues. Germline V gives CDR1 SGHRS, CDR2 YFSETQ.

The chain has TRBV6-5 and TRBJ2-5; D perhaps matches TRBD1 (5 bases). V was clipped by 2 bases and J by 5 bases, with 9 bases between them. Germline V lookup: CDR1 MNHEY, CDR2 SVGAGI. This CDR3 has 13 amino acids. CDR3 loop: CASSYRGAETQYF. The CDR3 region has the DNA TGTGCCAGCAGTTACAGGGGCGCGGAGACCCAGTACTTC.